The sequence of this T cell receptor beta chain was determined in a study of PD-L1 blockade in urothelial cancer. Study background: Patients had been given 0 to 3 earlier chemotherapy regimens. Blood was evaluated 3 weeks (second dose) and 6 weeks after therapy began.

From germline, CDR1 is SQVTM and CDR2 ANQGSEA. The CDR3 totals 12 residues. Trimming took 3 bases from V and 6 from J, leaving 12 bases between them. Produced via immunoSEQ multiplex PCR; TCRdb's table is partial and in-frame only. Of about 82,000 clones in the sample, roughly 82% were seen once. This sequence was found in a man in his 70s with urothelial cancer. The chain employs TRBV29-1 and TRBJ2-7, with D possibly TRBD2 on 5 matching bases. The input for sequencing was PBMCs, taken around atezolizumab (anti-PD-L1) treatment. The CDR3 sequence is CSVESGNREQYF. The CDR3 DNA reads as TGCAGCGTTGAGTCGGGGAATCGCGAGCAGTACTTC.